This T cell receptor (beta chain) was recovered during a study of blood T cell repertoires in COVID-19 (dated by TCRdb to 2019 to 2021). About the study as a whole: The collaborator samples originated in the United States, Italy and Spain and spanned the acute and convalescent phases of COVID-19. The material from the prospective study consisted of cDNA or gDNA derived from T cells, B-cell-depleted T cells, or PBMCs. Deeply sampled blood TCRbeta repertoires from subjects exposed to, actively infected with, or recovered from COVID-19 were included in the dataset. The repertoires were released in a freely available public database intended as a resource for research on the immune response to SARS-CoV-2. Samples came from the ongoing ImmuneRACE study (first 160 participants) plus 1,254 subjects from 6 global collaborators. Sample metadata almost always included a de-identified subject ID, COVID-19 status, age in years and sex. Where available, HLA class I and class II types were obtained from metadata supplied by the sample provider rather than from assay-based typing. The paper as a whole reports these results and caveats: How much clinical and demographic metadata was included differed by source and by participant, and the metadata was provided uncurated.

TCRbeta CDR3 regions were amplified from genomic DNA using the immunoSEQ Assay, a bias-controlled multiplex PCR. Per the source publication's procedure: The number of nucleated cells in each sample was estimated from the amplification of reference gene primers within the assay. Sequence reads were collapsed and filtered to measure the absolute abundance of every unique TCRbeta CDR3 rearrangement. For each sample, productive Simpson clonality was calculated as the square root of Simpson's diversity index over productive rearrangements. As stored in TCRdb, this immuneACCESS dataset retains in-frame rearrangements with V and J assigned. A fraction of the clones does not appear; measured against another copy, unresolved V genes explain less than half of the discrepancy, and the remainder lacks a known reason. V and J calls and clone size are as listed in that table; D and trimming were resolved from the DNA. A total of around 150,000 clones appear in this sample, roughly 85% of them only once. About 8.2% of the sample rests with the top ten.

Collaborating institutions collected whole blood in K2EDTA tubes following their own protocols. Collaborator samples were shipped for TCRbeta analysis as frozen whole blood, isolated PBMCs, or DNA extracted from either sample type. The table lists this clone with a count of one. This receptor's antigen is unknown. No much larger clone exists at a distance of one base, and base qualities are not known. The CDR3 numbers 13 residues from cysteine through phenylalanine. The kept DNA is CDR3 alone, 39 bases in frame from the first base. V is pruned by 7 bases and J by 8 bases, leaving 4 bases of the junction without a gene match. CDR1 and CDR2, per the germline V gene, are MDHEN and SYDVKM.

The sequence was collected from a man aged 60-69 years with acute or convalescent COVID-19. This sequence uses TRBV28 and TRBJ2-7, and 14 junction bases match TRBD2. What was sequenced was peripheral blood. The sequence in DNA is TGTGCCAGCACTGGACTAGCGGGAGGACAGCAGTACTTC. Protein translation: CASTGLAGGQQYF.